This T cell receptor (beta chain) derives from a study of blood T cell repertoires in COVID-19. About the research overall: Acute-phase and convalescent COVID-19 samples originated in the United States, Italy and Spain.

Authors' processing steps: Nucleated cell counts were estimated from reference gene primer amplification. Using immunoSEQ multiplex PCR, the repertoire was profiled, and TCRdb retains in-frame clones only, with some absent. The V and J calls and clone size are taken from that table; D and trimming were inferred from the DNA. The sample lists roughly 250,000 clones, approximately 86% occurring once. The V segment lost 4 bases and the J segment 4 bases; nucleotides outside the gene matches: 10. The CDR3 extends over 16 amino acids. Germline V lookup: CDR1 MRHNA, CDR2 SNTAGT. This clone was seen only a few times.

The clonotype originates from a woman in her fifties or sixties with active or convalescent COVID-19. The chain has TRBV6-4 and TRBJ2-3; TRBD2 agrees at 8 bases. The sample comprised peripheral blood. The CDR3 DNA reads TGTGCCAGCAGTGTTAGCGAGCGGGAGAATGCAGATACGCAGTATTTT. It specifies CASSVSERENADTQYF.